A single sample gave rise to the 25 T cell receptor beta chains below, sequenced in a study of Ad26.COV2.S vaccination and SARS-CoV-2 variants. Libraries were prepared by immunoSEQ multiplex PCR; TCRdb keeps only in-frame clonotypes and omits some of them. The sample holds 150,000 to 200,000 clones, around nine tenths seen once. Sequenced material: peripheral blood, taken after recovery from COVID-19. The receptors derive from a human donor who had recovered from COVID-19.

The rearrangement joins TRBV29-1 to TRBJ2-2; 8 nucleotides line up with TRBD1. The CDR3 totals 13 residues. V gave up 5 bases and J gave up 7 bases; unmatched junction bases: 6. CDR1 is SQVTM, CDR2 ANQGSEA, per germline. The CDR3 sequence: CSVSTGDIGELFF. The CDR3 bases are TGCAGCGTTTCGACAGGGGATATCGGGGAGCTGTTTTTT.

The chain has TRBV6-5 and TRBJ1-3; D not resolved. Trimming took 7 bases from V and 1 from J, leaving 11 bases between them. The CDR3 sequence is 14 residues long. The germline V gene encodes CDR1 MNHEY and CDR2 SVGAGI. The chain's CDR3 is CASTPGESGNTIYF. For the CDR3, the DNA is TGTGCCAGCACTCCCGGGGAGTCTGGAAACACCATATATTTT.

The chain uses TRBV21-1 and TRBJ2-3; the tabulated D call, TRBD1, remains unverified against the DNA. TRBV21-1 counts as a pseudogene. The length of the CDR3 is 16 residues. The CDR3 reads CASSKEEAQRTDTQYF. The CDR3 DNA is TGTGCCAGCAGCAAAGAAGAAGCACAGCGCACAGATACGCAGTATTTT.

This clone was counted a single time. The CDR3 sequence: CASSLTPDDTDTQYF. In DNA form, the CDR3 reads TGTGCCAGCAGCCTCACTCCGGACGACACAGATACGCAGTATTTT. The rearrangement uses TRBV7-3 and TRBJ2-3; D unresolved. The germline gives CDR1 SGHTA, CDR2 FQGTGA. With 5 bases removed from V and 2 bases from J, the gap between germline ends came to 14 bases. The CDR3 runs to 15 residues.

The V gene is TRBV27, the J gene TRBJ1-3; tentative D call: TRBD1 (5 bases). Trimming removed 4 bases at V and 4 bases at J, with 8 bases between. Looked up from germline, CDR1 is MNHEY and CDR2 is SMNVEV (reference sequence). The CDR3 loop spans 13 amino acids. DNA of the CDR3: TGTGCCAGCAGTTCTCACAGGGGAAACACCATATATTTT. Translating it yields CASSSHRGNTIYF.

This clone is a singleton in its sample. The chain joins TRBV18 to TRBJ1-1, with a possible D match to TRBD1 (6 bases). This CDR3 is built from 15 residues. Germline CDR1 and CDR2: KGHSH and LQKENI. V was cut by 1 base and J by 4 bases, with 13 bases left in between. The CDR3 sequence is CASSPQGGLGTEAFF. CDR3 DNA: TGTGCCAGCTCACCACAAGGGGGGCTGGGCACTGAAGCTTTCTTT.

This clone was detected only a few times. Within the sample, other DNA sequences also encode this same CDR3. CDR3 protein: CASSPDSNYGYTF. CDR3 nucleotide sequence: TGTGCCAGCAGTCCCGACAGTAACTATGGCTACACCTTC. The chain links TRBV2 to TRBJ1-2; D possibly corresponds to TRBD1 (5 bases). CDR3 length equals 13 residues. Germline CDR1 is SNHLY and CDR2 is FYNNEI. V was trimmed by 5 bases and J by 1 base, leaving 8 bases between them.

This chain joins TRBV7-8 and TRBJ1-5; a weak D match, TRBD1 (5 bases). Trimming took off 1 base at V and 7 bases at J, with 8 bases between the two ends. The CDR3 consists of 13 residues. Germline CDR1 and CDR2: SGHVS and FQNEAQ. CDR3 coding DNA: TGTGCCAGCAGCTTAGGGGGCTGGCAGCCCCAGCATTTT. It yields the protein CASSLGGWQPQHF.

The CDR3: CASSLDIWLAGVETQYF. In DNA form, the CDR3 reads TGTGCCAGCAGCTTAGATATCTGGCTAGCGGGAGTAGAGACCCAGTACTTC. J is TRBJ2-5 and V is TRBV11-2; 10 bases agree with TRBD2. The CDR3 runs to 17 residues. Germline values: CDR1 SGHAT, CDR2 FQNNGV. The ends lost 0 bases at V and 4 bases at J; junction bases unmatched: 8.

This rearrangement joins TRBV7-9 to TRBJ1-2; unclear D gene. The CDR3 loop spans 13 amino acids. Trimming took off 2 bases at V and 6 bases at J, with 10 bases between the two ends. Germline V gene data show CDR1 as SEHNR and CDR2 as FQNEAQ (reference sequence). The CDR3 loop reads CASSLREMDGYTF. DNA for the CDR3: TGTGCCAGCAGCTTAAGGGAAATGGATGGCTACACCTTC.

The chain carries TRBV27 and TRBJ2-1; D might be TRBD1 (7 bases). The CDR3 loop spans 19 amino acids. Per germline, CDR1 MNHEY and CDR2 SMNVEV (reference sequence). Deletions cut 6 bases from V and 0 bases from J, with 24 bases between. The CDR3: CASSPAGLTGTSSYNEQFF. The CDR3 nucleotides read TGTGCCAGCAGCCCAGCGGGCTTGACAGGGACGAGCTCCTACAATGAGCAGTTCTTC.

This CDR3 reads CASKIRDPGRGGQPQHF. The CDR3 DNA reads TGTGCCAGCAAAATCCGGGACCCTGGAAGAGGAGGTCAGCCCCAGCATTTT. J is TRBJ1-5 and V is TRBV4-2; a weak D match, TRBD1 (5 bases). Germline lookup yields CDR1 LGHNA and CDR2 YNFKEQ. CDR3 length: 17 amino acids. With 7 bases removed from V and 6 bases from J, the gap between germline ends came to 25 bases.

This sequence joins TRBV19 and TRBJ1-2; D may be TRBD1 (5 bases). The CDR3 extends over 15 amino acids. Trimming removed 7 bases from V and 1 base from J, with 16 bases in between. Per germline, CDR1 LNHDA and CDR2 SQIVND (reference sequence). As DNA, the CDR3 is TGTGCCAGTACAGGGACTTTCCACTTTAACTATGGCTACACCTTC. Its protein is CASTGTFHFNYGYTF.

The count of this clone is one. The chain has TRBV7-8 and TRBJ1-2; D remains unclear. CDR3 length: 12 amino acids. V lost 5 bases to trimming and J lost 8 bases, with 12 bases between them. Germline CDR1 is SGHVS and CDR2 is FQNEAQ. The CDR3 DNA reads TGTGCCAGCAGCCACAGAACTGTGGGCTACACCTTC. It codes for CASSHRTVGYTF. Drawing the rest from reference TRBV7-8 and TRBJ1-2, the complete variable domain is GAGVSQSPRYKVAKRGQDVALRCDPISGHVSLFWYQQALGQGPEFLTYFQNEAQLDKSGLPSDRFFAERPEGSVSTLKIQRTQQEDSAVYLCASSHRTVGYTFGSGTRLTVV.

The rearrangement links TRBV27 to TRBJ1-2; 8 nucleotides align to TRBD1. This CDR3 has 16 residues. Germline CDR1 is MNHEY and CDR2 is SMNVEV (reference sequence). V dropped 1 base and J dropped 5; count of bases not matched to a gene: 9. This CDR3 reads CASSLLGGQGVYGYTF. DNA of the CDR3: TGTGCCAGCAGTTTATTAGGCGGACAGGGAGTTTATGGCTACACCTTC.

V gene TRBV24-1 combines with J gene TRBJ1-1; perhaps TRBD1 as D (6 bases). This CDR3 is built from 13 residues. Trimming cost V 7 bases and J 1 base, with 9 bases left between them. Germline assignment: CDR1 KGHDR and CDR2 SFDVKD. In DNA form, the CDR3 reads TGTGCCACCAGACGGACAGCGAACACTGAAGCTTTCTTT. It codes for CATRRTANTEAFF.

This clone was observed once. The V call is TRBV3-1 (or the pseudogene TRBV3-2), the J call TRBJ2-2; tentatively, D is TRBD2 (6 bases). V gave up 6 bases and J gave up 8 bases, with 16 bases separating them. The CDR3 consists of 14 residues. The germline CDR1 and CDR2 sequences are LGHDT and YNNKEL (reference sequence). The chain's CDR3 is CASRTSGLAGELFF. The CDR3, as DNA: TGTGCCAGCAGAACCTCCGGGCTAGCGGGGGAGCTGTTTTTT.

CDR3 region: CASSLIASGTSYEQYF. CDR3 nucleotides: TGTGCCAGCAGCTTAATTGCTAGCGGGACTTCCTACGAGCAGTACTTC. J is TRBJ2-7 and V is TRBV5-4; 9 bases fit TRBD2. CDR1 and CDR2 (germline): SGHNT, YYREEE (reference sequence). The CDR3 has 16 residues. V lost 2 bases to trimming and J lost 1 base; unmatched junction nucleotides: 7.

This rearrangement joins TRBV18 to TRBJ2-7, with D perhaps assigned TRBD1 or TRBD2 (6 bases each). Germline-derived CDR1 and CDR2 are KGHSH and LQKENI. The CDR3 is made up of 14 amino acids. V gave up 3 bases and J gave up 5 bases, with 14 bases separating them. The CDR3 region has the DNA TGTGCCAGCTCACCCTGGGGACGGGGGCACGAGCAGTACTTC. This sequence encodes CASSPWGRGHEQYF. Looking up the rest from reference TRBV18 and TRBJ2-7 gives the full variable domain: NAGVMQNPRHLVRRRGQEARLRCSPMKGHSHVYWYRQLPEEGLKFMVYLQKENIIDESGMPKERFSAEFPKEGPSILRIQQVVRGDSAAYFCASSPWGRGHEQYFGPGTRLTVT.

This clone was seen a handful of times. The J gene is TRBJ1-4, the V gene TRBV10-1, with 7 positions matching TRBD1. Looked up from germline, CDR1 is WNHNN and CDR2 is SYGVQD (reference sequence). The CDR3 is 15 amino acids. V was clipped by 5 bases and J by 8 bases; unmatched bases: 11. The CDR3 loop is CASSRGTGAKEKLFF. The CDR3 region has the DNA TGCGCCAGCAGTAGGGGAACAGGGGCGAAGGAAAAACTGTTTTTT.

The V call is TRBV11-2, the J call TRBJ1-4; the D is unclear. Germline assignment: CDR1 SGHAT and CDR2 FQNNGV. The V gene lost 4 bases and the J gene lost 7 bases, with 4 bases spanning the gap. This CDR3 has 11 residues. CDR3 in amino acids: CASSSFEKLFF. The CDR3 DNA reads TGTGCCAGCAGCTCTTTTGAAAAACTGTTTTTT.

The chain combines TRBV6-6 with TRBJ1-2, with D unresolved. Germline V gene lookup returns CDR1 MNHNY and CDR2 SVGAGI (reference sequence). The CDR3 runs to 15 residues. V was pared by 5 bases and J by 7 bases, with 20 bases between. The CDR3 DNA follows: TGTGCCAGCAGTGACGACGGGGTCTCAACCAGTGGCTACACCTTC. Translated, it gives CASSDDGVSTSGYTF.

This clone was counted once. The CDR3 DNA is TGCGCCAGCAGCTTGGAAGTGGGCATCTCTGGGGCCAACGTCCTGACTTTC. It translates to CASSLEVGISGANVLTF. The chain joins TRBV5-1 to TRBJ2-6; D is ambiguous. Germline values: CDR1 SGHRS, CDR2 YFSETQ. Trimming took 0 bases from V and 0 from J, leaving 10 bases between them. CDR3 size: 17 residues. The whole variable domain, filled in from reference TRBV5-1 and TRBJ2-6, reads KAGVTQTPRYLIKTRGQQVTLSCSPISGHRSVSWYQQTPGQGLQFLFEYFSETQRNKGNFPGRFSGRQFSNSRSEMNVSTLELGDSALYLCASSLEVGISGANVLTFGAGSRLTVL.

This clone was picked up one time. CDR3 coding DNA: TGCGCCAGCAGCTTGGCCGGACTAGCCGAGACCCAGTACTTC. Protein sequence: CASSLAGLAETQYF. This chain uses TRBV5-1 with TRBJ2-5, with 8 nucleotides matching TRBD2. This CDR3 has 14 residues. V lost 0 bases and J lost 5; bases outside the gene matches: 3. Germline CDR1 is SGHRS and CDR2 is YFSETQ.

The gene calls are TRBV7-9 and TRBJ2-7, with a weak D call TRBD2 (6 bases). CDR3 length: 15 amino acids. In germline, CDR1 is SEHNR, CDR2 FQNEAQ (reference sequence). The V end was cut by 5 bases, the J end by 1 base, with 15 bases between. The CDR3 nucleotides are TGTGCCAGCAGCCTTCCCGCGGGAAGTTCCTACGAGCAGTACTTC. Amino acids: CASSLPAGSSYEQYF.